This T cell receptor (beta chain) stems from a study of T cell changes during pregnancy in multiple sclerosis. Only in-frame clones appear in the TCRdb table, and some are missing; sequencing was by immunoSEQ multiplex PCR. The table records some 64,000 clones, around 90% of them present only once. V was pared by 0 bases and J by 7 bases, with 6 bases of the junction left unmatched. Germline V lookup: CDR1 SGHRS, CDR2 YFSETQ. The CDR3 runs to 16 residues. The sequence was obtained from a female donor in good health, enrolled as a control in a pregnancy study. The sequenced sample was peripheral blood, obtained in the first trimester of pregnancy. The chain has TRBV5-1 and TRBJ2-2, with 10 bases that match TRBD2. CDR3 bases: TGCGCCAGCAGCTTGGAAGCGGGAGGGCTTGGCGGGGAGCTGTTTTTT. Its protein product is CASSLEAGGLGGELFF.